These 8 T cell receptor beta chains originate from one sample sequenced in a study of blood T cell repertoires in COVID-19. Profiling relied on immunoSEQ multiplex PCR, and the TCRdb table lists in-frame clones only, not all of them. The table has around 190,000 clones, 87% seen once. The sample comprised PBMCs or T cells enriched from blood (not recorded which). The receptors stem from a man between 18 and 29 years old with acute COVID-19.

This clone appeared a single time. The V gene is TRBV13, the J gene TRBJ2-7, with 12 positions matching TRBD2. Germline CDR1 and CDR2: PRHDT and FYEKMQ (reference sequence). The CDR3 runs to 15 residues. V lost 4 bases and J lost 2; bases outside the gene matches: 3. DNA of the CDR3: TGTGCCAGCAGCTCTAGCGGGAGGGCCGCCTACGAGCAGTACTTC. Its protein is CASSSSGRAAYEQYF.

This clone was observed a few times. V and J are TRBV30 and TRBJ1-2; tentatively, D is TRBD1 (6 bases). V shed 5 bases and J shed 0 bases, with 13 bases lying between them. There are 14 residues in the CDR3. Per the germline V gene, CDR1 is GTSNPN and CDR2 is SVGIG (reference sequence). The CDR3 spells CAWGGQRPNYGYTF. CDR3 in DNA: TGTGCCTGGGGGGGGCAGCGACCTAACTATGGCTACACCTTC.

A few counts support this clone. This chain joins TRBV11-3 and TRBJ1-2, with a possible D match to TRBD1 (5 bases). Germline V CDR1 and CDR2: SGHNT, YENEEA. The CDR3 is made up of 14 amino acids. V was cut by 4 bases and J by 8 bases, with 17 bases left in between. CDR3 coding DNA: TGTGCCAGCAGCTCGGGGACCGGGACTGTGGGCTACACCTTC. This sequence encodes CASSSGTGTVGYTF.

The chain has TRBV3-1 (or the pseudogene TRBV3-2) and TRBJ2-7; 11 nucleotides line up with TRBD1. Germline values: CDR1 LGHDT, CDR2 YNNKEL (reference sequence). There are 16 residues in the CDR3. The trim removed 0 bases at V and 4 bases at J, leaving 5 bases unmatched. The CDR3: CASSQDAGTGGYEQYF. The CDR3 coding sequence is TGTGCCAGCAGCCAAGACGCCGGGACAGGGGGTTACGAGCAGTACTTC.

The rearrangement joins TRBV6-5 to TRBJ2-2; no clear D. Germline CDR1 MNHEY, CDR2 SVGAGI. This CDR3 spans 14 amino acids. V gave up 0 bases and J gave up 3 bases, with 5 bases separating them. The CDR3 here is CASSYSSYTGELFF. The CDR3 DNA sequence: TGTGCCAGCAGTTACTCGTCGTACACCGGGGAGCTGTTTTTT.

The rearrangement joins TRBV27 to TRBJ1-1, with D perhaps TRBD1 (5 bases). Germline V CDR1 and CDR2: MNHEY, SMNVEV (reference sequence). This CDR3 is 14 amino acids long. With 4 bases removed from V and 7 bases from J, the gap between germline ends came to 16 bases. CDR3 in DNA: TGTGCCAGCAGTTCAACGGGGAGGGGAGATGAAGCTTTCTTT. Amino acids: CASSSTGRGDEAFF.

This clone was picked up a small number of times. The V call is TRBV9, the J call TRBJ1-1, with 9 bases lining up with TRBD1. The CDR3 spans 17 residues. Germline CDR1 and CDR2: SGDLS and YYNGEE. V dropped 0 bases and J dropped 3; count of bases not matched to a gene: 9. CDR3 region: CASSVGDRAEKDTEAFF. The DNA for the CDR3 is TGTGCCAGCAGCGTAGGGGACAGGGCAGAGAAAGACACTGAAGCTTTCTTT.

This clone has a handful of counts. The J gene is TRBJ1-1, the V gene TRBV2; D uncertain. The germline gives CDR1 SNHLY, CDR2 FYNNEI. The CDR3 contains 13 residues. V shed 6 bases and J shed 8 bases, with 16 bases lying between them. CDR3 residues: CASRVARGGEAFF. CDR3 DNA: TGTGCCAGCAGAGTTGCCCGGGGAGGGGAAGCTTTCTTT.